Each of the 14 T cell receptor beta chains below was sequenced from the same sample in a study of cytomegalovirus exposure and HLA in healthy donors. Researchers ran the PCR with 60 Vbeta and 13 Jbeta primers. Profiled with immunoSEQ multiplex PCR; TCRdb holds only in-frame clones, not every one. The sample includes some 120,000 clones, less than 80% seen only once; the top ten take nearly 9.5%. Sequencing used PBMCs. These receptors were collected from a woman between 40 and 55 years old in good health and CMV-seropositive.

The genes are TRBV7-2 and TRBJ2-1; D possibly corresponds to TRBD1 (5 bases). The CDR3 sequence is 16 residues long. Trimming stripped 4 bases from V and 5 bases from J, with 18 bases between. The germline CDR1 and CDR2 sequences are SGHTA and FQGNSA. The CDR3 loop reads CASSSNRTKRNNEQFF. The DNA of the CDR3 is TGTGCCAGCAGCTCAAACCGGACAAAGAGAAACAATGAGCAGTTCTTC.

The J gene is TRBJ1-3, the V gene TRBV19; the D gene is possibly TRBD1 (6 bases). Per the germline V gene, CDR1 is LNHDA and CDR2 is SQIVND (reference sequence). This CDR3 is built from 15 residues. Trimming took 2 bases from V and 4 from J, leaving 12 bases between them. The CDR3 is CASSIIGQRGNTIYF. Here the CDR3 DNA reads TGTGCCAGTAGTATAATTGGACAGAGGGGAAACACCATATATTTT.

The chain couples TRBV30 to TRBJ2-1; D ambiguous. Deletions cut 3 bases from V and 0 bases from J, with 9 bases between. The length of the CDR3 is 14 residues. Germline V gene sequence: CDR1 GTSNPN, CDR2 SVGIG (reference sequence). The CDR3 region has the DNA TGTGCCTGGAGGACCGCTAGCTCCTACAATGAGCAGTTCTTC. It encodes CAWRTASSYNEQFF.

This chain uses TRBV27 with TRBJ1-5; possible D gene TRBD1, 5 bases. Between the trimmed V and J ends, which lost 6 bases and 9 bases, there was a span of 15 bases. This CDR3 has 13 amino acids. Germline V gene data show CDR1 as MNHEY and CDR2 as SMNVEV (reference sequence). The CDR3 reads CASRIGVNGPQHF. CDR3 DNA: TGTGCCAGCAGGATAGGGGTAAATGGGCCCCAGCATTTT.

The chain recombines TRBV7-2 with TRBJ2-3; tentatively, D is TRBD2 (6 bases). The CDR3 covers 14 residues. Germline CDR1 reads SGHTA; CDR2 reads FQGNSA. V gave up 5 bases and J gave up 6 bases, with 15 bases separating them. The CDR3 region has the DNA TGTGCCAGCAGCGTTGGGACTGGAGGGGATACGCAGTATTTT. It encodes CASSVGTGGDTQYF.

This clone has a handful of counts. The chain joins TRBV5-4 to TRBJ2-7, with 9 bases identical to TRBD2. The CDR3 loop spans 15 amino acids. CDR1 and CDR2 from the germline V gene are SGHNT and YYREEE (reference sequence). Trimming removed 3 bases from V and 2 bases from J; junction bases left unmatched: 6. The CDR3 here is CASSWGSGGTYEQYF. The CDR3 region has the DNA TGTGCCAGCAGCTGGGGGAGCGGGGGGACCTACGAGCAGTACTTC.

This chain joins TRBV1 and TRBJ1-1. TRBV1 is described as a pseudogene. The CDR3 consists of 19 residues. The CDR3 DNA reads TGCACCAGCAGCCAAGCCAGTAATGTACGGAGAGGGTTGAACACTGAAGCTTTCTTT. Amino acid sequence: CTSSQASNVRRGLNTEAFF.

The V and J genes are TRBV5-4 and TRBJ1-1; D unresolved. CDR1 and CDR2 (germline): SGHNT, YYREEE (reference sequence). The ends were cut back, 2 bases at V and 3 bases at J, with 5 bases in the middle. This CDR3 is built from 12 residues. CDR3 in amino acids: CASSFVHTEAFF. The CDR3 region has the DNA TGTGCCAGCAGCTTCGTCCACACTGAAGCTTTCTTT.

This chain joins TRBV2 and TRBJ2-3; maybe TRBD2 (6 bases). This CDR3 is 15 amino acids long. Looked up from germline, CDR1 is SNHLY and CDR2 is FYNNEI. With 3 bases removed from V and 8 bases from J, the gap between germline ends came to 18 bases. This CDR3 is CASSDEGLPSSTQYF. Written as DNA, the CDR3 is TGTGCCAGCAGTGACGAGGGACTCCCATCCTCTACGCAGTATTTT.

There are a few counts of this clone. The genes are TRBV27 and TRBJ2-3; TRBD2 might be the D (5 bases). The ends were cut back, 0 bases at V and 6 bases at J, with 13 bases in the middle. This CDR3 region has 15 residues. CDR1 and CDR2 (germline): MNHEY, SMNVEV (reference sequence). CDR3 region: CASSLSRAEADTQYF. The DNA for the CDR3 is TGTGCCAGCAGTTTATCGCGGGCCGAGGCGGATACGCAGTATTTT.

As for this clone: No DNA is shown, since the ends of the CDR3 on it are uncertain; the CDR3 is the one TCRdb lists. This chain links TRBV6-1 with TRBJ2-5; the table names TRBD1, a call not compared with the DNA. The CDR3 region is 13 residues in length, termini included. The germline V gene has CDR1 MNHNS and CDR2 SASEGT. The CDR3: CASILGPRYEQYF.

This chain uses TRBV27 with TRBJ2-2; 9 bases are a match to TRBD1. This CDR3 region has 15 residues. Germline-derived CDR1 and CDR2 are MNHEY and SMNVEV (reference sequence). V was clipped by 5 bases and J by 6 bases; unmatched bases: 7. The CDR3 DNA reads TGTGCCAGCAGTCCGGGACAGGGCCTTCCCGGGGAGCTGTTTTTT. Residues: CASSPGQGLPGELFF.

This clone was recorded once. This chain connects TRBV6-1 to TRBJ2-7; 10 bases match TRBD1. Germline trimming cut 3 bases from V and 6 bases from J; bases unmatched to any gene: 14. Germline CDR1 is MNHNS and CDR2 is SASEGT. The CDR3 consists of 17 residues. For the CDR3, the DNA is TGTGCCAGCAGTGAGGGGGCTGGTGGGACAGGGGTGCGCGAGCAGTACTTC. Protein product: CASSEGAGGTGVREQYF.

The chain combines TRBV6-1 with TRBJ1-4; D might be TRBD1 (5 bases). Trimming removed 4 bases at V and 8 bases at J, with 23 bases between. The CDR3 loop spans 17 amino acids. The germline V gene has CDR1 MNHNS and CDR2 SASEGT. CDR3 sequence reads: CASSARAPTGRGEKLFF. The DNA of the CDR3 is TGTGCCAGCAGTGCCCGAGCACCCACGGGGAGGGGAGAAAAACTGTTTTTT.